This T cell receptor beta chain was recovered during a study of human T cells and chemical hapten exposure. The time point here: patch test 3, about 24 weeks after DPC sensitization. Treatment meaning: therapeutic diphenylcyclopropenone sensitization with weekly scalp DPC. To note about this clonotype: The junction and the germline gene differ at one end; a read error may be behind it.

CDR3 size: 12 residues. Germline values: CDR1 SGHTA, CDR2 FQGNSA. In the study's own analysis: Per-sample TCR counts ranged from about 23,224 to 690,600, median roughly 96,000. MiXCR, run by TCRdb on the RACE reads, gives a single entry per CDR3 protein. These V and J calls originate from TCRdb's pipeline instead of the authors' own analysis. The sample records more than 80,000 distinct CDR3 sequences, 10% to 12% being singletons. The J gene is TRBJ2-7, the V gene TRBV7-2; 13 nucleotides line up with TRBD2. The sequence derives from a woman between 45 and 60 years old with alopecia areata. Some clones in this sample may be carry-over from other donors' samples. The source material was whole blood, sampled in connection with sensitization to the hapten diphenylcyclopropenone (DPC). CDR3 loop: CASSPLAGGPSF. The CDR3 DNA reads TGTGCCAGCAGCCCACTAGCGGGAGGGCCCTCTTTC.